This TCR beta chain was documented in a study of chemoradiotherapy in HPV16-positive cancers. Here immunoSEQ multiplex PCR was the method, and the copy in TCRdb shows in-frame clones only, minus some. The sample lists some 14,000 clones; roughly 69% were seen once. This sample was taken from a patient who underwent chemoradiotherapy. The source is a human donor with HPV-associated anogenital cancer.

Here the CDR3 DNA reads TGTGCCAGTAAGGCGGACAGTAGCGGGGAAAAACTGTTTTTT. Its translation: CASKADSSGEKLFF. This chain uses TRBV19 with TRBJ1-4, with D possibly being TRBD1 (6 bases). The CDR3 consists of 14 residues. Looked up from germline, CDR1 is LNHDA and CDR2 is SQIVND (reference sequence). V was clipped by 7 bases and J by 8 bases, with 17 bases between them. Full variable domain (outside the CDR3, taken from reference TRBV19 and TRBJ1-4): DGGITQSPKYLFRKEGQNVTLSCEQNLNHDAMYWYRQDPGQGLRLIYYSQIVNDFQKGDIAEGYSVSREKKESFPLTVTSAQKNPTAFYLCASKADSSGEKLFFGSGTQLSVL.